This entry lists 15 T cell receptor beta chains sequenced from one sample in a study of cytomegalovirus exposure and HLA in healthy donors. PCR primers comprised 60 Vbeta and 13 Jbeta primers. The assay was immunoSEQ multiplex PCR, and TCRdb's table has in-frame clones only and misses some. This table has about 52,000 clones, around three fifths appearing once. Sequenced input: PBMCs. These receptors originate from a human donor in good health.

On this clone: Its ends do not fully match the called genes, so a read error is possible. The chain's CDR3 is CASSGTSSNEQYF. The CDR3 DNA reads TGTGCCAGCAGCGGGACTAGCTCCAACGAGCAGTACTTC. The rearrangement joins TRBV6-5 to TRBJ2-7; 9 bases align to TRBD2. The CDR3 runs to 13 residues. Germline CDR1 MNHEY, CDR2 SVGAGI.

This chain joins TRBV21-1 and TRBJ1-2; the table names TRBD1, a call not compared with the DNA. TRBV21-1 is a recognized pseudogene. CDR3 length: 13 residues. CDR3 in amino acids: CASSITGGYGYTF. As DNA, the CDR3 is TGTGCCAGCAGCATTACAGGGGGCTATGGCTACACCTTC.

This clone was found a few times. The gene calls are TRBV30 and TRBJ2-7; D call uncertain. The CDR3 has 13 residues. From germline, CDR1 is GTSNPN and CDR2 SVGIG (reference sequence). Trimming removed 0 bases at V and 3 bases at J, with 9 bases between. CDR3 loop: CAWSVDTGYEQYF. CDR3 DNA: TGTGCCTGGAGTGTAGACACTGGCTACGAGCAGTACTTC.

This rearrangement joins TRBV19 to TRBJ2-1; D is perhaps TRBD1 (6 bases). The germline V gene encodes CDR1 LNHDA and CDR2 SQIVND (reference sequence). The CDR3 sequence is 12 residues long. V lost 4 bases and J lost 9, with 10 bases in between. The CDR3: CASSRQVSEQFF. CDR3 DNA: TGTGCCAGTAGTAGACAGGTTAGTGAGCAGTTCTTC.

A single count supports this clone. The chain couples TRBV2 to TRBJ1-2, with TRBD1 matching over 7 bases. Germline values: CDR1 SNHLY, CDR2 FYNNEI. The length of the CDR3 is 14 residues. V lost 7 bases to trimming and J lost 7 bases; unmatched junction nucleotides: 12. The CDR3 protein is CASTISDRSSGYTF. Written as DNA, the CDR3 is TGTGCCAGCACCATATCGGACAGGAGCAGTGGCTACACCTTC.

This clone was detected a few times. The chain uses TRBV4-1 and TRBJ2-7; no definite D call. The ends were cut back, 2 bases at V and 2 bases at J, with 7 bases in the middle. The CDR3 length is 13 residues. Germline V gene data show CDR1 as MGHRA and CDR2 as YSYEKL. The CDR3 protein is CASSQQLTYEQYF. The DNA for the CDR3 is TGCGCCAGCAGCCAACAGTTAACCTACGAGCAGTACTTC.

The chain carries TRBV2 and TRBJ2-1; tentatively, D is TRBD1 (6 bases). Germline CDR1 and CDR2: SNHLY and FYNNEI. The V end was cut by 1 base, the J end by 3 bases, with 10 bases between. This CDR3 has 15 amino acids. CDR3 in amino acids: CASSEGQVVYNEQFF. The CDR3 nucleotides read TGTGCCAGCAGTGAAGGACAGGTCGTCTACAATGAGCAGTTCTTC.

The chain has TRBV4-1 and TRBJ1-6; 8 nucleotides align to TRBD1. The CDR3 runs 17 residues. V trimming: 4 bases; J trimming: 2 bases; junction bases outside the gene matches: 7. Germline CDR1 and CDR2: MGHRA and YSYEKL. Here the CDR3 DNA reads TGCGCCAGCAGCCCTTTACCGACAGGGGCCTATAATTCACCCCTCCACTTT. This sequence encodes CASSPLPTGAYNSPLHF.

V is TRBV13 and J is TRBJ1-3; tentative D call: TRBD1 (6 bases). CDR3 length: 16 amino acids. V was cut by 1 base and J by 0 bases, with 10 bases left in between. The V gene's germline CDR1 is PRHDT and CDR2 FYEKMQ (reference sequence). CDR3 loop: CASSLAGGVSGNTIYF. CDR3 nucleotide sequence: TGTGCCAGCAGCTTAGCTGGGGGCGTCTCTGGAAACACCATATATTTT.

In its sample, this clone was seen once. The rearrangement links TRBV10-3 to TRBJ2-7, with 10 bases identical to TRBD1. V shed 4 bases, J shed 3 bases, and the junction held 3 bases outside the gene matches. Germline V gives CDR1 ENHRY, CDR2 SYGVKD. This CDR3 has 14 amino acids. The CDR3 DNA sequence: TGTGCCATCAGTGCCGGGACAGGGGTCTACGAGCAGTACTTC. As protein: CAISAGTGVYEQYF.

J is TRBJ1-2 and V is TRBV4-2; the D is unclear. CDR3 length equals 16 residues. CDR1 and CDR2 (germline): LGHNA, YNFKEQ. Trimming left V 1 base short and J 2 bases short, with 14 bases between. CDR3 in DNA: TGTGCCAGCAGCCAAGCGATTGGCTCCCAGAACTATGGCTACACCTTC. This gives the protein CASSQAIGSQNYGYTF.

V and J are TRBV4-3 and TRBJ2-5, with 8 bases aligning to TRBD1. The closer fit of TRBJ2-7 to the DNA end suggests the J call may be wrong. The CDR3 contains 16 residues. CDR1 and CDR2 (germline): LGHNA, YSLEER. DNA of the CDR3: TGCGCCAGCAGCCAAGCACTCGGGACAGGTACCTACGAGCAGTACTTC. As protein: CASSQALGTGTYEQYF.

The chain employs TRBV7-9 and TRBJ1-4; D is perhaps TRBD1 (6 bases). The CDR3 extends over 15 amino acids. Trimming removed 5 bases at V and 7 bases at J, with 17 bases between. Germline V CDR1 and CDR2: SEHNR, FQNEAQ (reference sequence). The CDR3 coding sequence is TGTGCCAGCAGCGGGCGACGGACAGTCCCTGAAAAACTGTTTTTT. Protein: CASSGRRTVPEKLFF.

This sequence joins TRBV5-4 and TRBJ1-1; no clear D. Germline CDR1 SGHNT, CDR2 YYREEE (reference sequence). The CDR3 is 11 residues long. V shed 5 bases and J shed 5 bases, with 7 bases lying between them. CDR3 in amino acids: CASRNGTEAFF. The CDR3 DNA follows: TGTGCCAGCAGGAACGGTACTGAAGCTTTCTTT.

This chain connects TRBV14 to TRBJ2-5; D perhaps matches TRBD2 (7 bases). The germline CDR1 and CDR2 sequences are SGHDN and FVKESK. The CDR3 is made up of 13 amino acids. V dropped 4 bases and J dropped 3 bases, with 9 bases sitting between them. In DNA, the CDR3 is TGTGCCAGCAGCCGCGGGGGCAAAGAGACCCAGTACTTC. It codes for CASSRGGKETQYF.